Presented here are 27 T cell receptor beta chains from one specimen sequenced in a study of shared clonotypes between healthy human individuals. Some clones are missing from TCRdb's copy, which holds only in-frame ones; the method was immunoSEQ multiplex PCR. Here the sample spans about 2 million clones, over 85% being singletons. The sequenced sample consisted of naive CD4+ T cells sorted from blood. The subset here: CD45RA+ positively selected. Every receptor here comes from a man between 18 and 29 years old in good health.

As regards this clone: The junction departs from germline at one end; a sequencing error may be responsible. V gene TRBV2 combines with J gene TRBJ2-7; TRBD1 matches 8 bases. The CDR3 covers 14 residues. Germline assignment: CDR1 SNHLY and CDR2 FYNNEI. The CDR3 coding sequence is TGTGCCAGCAGTGCTCGAGACAGGGGCAGCCAAATATCCTTC. Amino acid sequence: CASSARDRGSQISF.

The CDR3 region is CASSPGTKNNEQFF. The CDR3 DNA sequence: TGTGCCAGCAGCCCCGGGACTAAAAACAATGAGCAGTTCTTC. The V and J genes are TRBV7-2 and TRBJ2-1; 7 nucleotides line up with TRBD2. This CDR3 is built from 14 residues. Germline lookup yields CDR1 SGHTA and CDR2 FQGNSA. Unmatched junction bases numbered 6, after V lost 5 bases and J lost 5 bases.

The chain links TRBV10-3 to TRBJ2-1; D may be TRBD1 or TRBD2 (5 bases each). V lost 0 bases to trimming and J lost 6 bases, with 12 bases between them. The CDR3 extends over 15 amino acids. CDR1 and CDR2 from the germline V gene are ENHRY and SYGVKD. The CDR3 bases are TGTGCCATCAGTGAGTCGACGGGTGGGGGCAATGAGCAGTTCTTC. Protein product: CAISESTGGGNEQFF.

The gene calls are TRBV18 and TRBJ2-1; 7 bases align to TRBD1. V shed 6 bases and J 7 bases; nucleotides not matched to a gene: 15. The CDR3 runs 16 residues. Germline values: CDR1 KGHSH, CDR2 LQKENI. The CDR3 loop is CASSLRQGDVGNEQFF. The CDR3 region has the DNA TGTGCCAGCTCCCTTCGACAGGGAGATGTGGGGAATGAGCAGTTCTTC.

This clone appeared once. This chain links TRBV6-1 with TRBJ1-1, with D uncertain. V was clipped by 5 bases and J by 3 bases, with 10 bases between them. Per germline, CDR1 MNHNS and CDR2 SASEGT. This CDR3 contains 13 residues. In nucleotides, the CDR3 is TGTGCCAGCAGTCTTACACGGGACACTGAAGCTTTCTTT. Protein sequence: CASSLTRDTEAFF.

The chain is built from TRBV2 and TRBJ2-1, with TRBD1 matching 9 bases. CDR1 and CDR2 from the germline V gene are SNHLY and FYNNEI. The CDR3 is 16 residues long. V was clipped by 6 bases and J by 0 bases; unmatched bases: 6. The CDR3 bases are TGTGCCAGCAGGAAGACAGGGGGACCCTCCTACAATGAGCAGTTCTTC. It is translated as CASRKTGGPSYNEQFF. Variable domain in full (rest from reference TRBV2 and TRBJ2-1): EPEVTQTPSHQVTQMGQEVILRCVPISNHLYFYWYRQILGQKVEFLVSFYNNEISEKSEIFDDQFSVERPDGSNFTLKIRSTKLEDSAMYFCASRKTGGPSYNEQFFGPGTRLTVL.

The rearrangement links TRBV6-6 to TRBJ2-5; TRBD2 might be the D (6 bases). V shed 2 bases and J shed 4 bases, with 11 bases lying between them. CDR1 and CDR2 from the germline V gene are MNHNY and SVGAGI (reference sequence). The CDR3 has 14 residues. CDR3 sequence (DNA): TGTGCCAGCAGTTACCCCGCGGAGGGAGAGACCCAGTACTTC. This translates into CASSYPAEGETQYF.

V and J are TRBV5-4 and TRBJ2-7; 11 bases align to TRBD1. Trimming took 0 bases from V and 9 from J; bases not matched to a gene: 11. The germline gives CDR1 SGHNT, CDR2 YYREEE (reference sequence). The CDR3 is 16 residues long. This CDR3 reads CASSLDYGTGGEGQYF. As DNA, the CDR3 is TGTGCCAGCAGCTTGGATTATGGGACAGGGGGTGAAGGGCAGTACTTC.

V gene TRBV28 combines with J gene TRBJ2-1; D is perhaps TRBD2 (6 bases). CDR1 is MDHEN, CDR2 SYDVKM, per germline. This CDR3 contains 18 residues. The V end lost 3 bases, the J end lost 5 bases, and 23 bases lay between the germline ends. CDR3 protein: CASSLGTGIPIRDNEQFF. The CDR3 DNA follows: TGTGCCAGCAGTTTGGGGACTGGGATCCCCATTCGTGACAATGAGCAGTTCTTC.

The chain employs TRBV10-3 and TRBJ1-1; 9 bases line up with TRBD1. This CDR3 region has 14 residues. CDR1 ENHRY and CDR2 SYGVKD come from the germline V gene. The trim removed 0 bases at V and 5 bases at J, leaving 1 base unmatched. The chain's CDR3 is CAISESGQGTEAFF. The CDR3 bases are TGTGCCATCAGTGAGTCAGGACAGGGGACTGAAGCTTTCTTT.

The genes are TRBV29-1 and TRBJ1-1; 7 bases line up with TRBD1. Looked up from germline, CDR1 is SQVTM and CDR2 is ANQGSEA. This CDR3 contains 14 residues. Trimming removed 6 bases from V and 1 base from J; junction bases left unmatched: 8. This CDR3 is CSVNYGTENTEAFF. In DNA form, the CDR3 reads TGCAGCGTGAACTACGGGACAGAGAACACTGAAGCTTTCTTT.

The chain couples TRBV18 to TRBJ1-3; no firm D call. The V and J ends lost 1 base and 1 base respectively, with 14 bases between them. This CDR3 region has 17 residues. Germline CDR1 reads KGHSH; CDR2 reads LQKENI. Here the CDR3 reads CASSPQTYSSSGNTIYF. CDR3 DNA: TGTGCCAGCTCACCACAGACTTATTCGTCTTCTGGAAACACCATATATTTT.

Regarding this clone: Other nucleotide sequences in the sample specify the same CDR3. V is TRBV6-6 and J is TRBJ1-2; 7 nucleotides match TRBD1. CDR3 length equals 13 residues. Germline assignment: CDR1 MNHNY and CDR2 SVGAGI (reference sequence). V lost 7 bases, J lost 4 bases, and 6 bases stayed unmatched. The CDR3 region is CASTPDRAYGYTF. The DNA of the CDR3 is TGTGCCAGCACCCCTGACAGGGCCTATGGCTACACCTTC.

The J gene is TRBJ2-2, the V gene TRBV6-1, with D perhaps matching TRBD2 (6 bases). The germline V gene encodes CDR1 MNHNS and CDR2 SASEGT. The V and J ends lost 0 bases and 5 bases respectively, with 16 bases between them. This CDR3 spans 17 amino acids. The CDR3 DNA is TGTGCCAGCAGTGAAGCCCTTTCGGGGGTCCTTACCGGGGAGCTGTTTTTT. Residues: CASSEALSGVLTGELFF.

V is TRBV7-6 and J is TRBJ2-2; D may be TRBD2 (5 bases). Trimming removed 5 bases from V and 4 bases from J, with 8 bases in between. The CDR3 loop spans 13 amino acids. The V gene's germline CDR1 is SGHVS and CDR2 FNYEAQ. The CDR3 region has the DNA TGTGCCAGCAGCCAGACTACCACCGGGGAGCTGTTTTTT. It specifies CASSQTTTGELFF.

The genes are TRBV11-3 and TRBJ2-2; D remains ambiguous. The CDR3 runs 13 residues. With 3 bases removed from V and 7 bases from J, the gap between germline ends came to 9 bases. CDR1 is SGHNT, CDR2 YENEEA, per germline. The CDR3 here is CASSFNGIGELFF. For the CDR3, the DNA is TGTGCCAGCAGCTTCAATGGCATCGGGGAGCTGTTTTTT.

J is TRBJ1-5 and V is TRBV19, with a tentative D call TRBD1 (6 bases). The CDR3 loop spans 17 amino acids. Germline CDR1 is LNHDA and CDR2 is SQIVND (reference sequence). V lost 0 bases to trimming and J lost 4 bases, with 16 bases between them. DNA of the CDR3: TGTGCCAGTAGTATAGAGATCGGGGGCCTTATAAATCAGCCCCAGCATTTT. This gives the protein CASSIEIGGLINQPQHF. Combining the CDR3 with reference TRBV19 and TRBJ1-5 gives the whole variable domain DGGITQSPKYLFRKEGQNVTLSCEQNLNHDAMYWYRQDPGQGLRLIYYSQIVNDFQKGDIAEGYSVSREKKESFPLTVTSAQKNPTAFYLCASSIEIGGLINQPQHFGDGTRLSIL.

Details on this clone: The same CDR3 is also encoded by other DNA sequences in this sample. The rearrangement links TRBV6-5 to TRBJ1-5, with TRBD1 matching 9 bases. Trimming took 5 bases from V and 2 from J; bases not matched to a gene: 1. The V gene's germline CDR1 is MNHEY and CDR2 SVGAGI. CDR3 length equals 14 residues. CDR3 region: CASSRTGGNQPQHF. The CDR3 DNA follows: TGTGCCAGCAGTAGGACAGGGGGCAATCAGCCCCAGCATTTT.

The V gene is TRBV4-2, the J gene TRBJ1-4, with D possibly matching TRBD1 (6 bases). V gave up 1 base and J gave up 7 bases, with 13 bases separating them. Germline values: CDR1 LGHNA, CDR2 YNFKEQ. The CDR3 totals 15 residues. The CDR3, as DNA: TGTGCCAGCAGCCAAGCGGGGGGCATCGGTGAAAAACTGTTTTTT. As protein: CASSQAGGIGEKLFF.

The rearrangement joins TRBV5-1 to TRBJ1-6; D might be TRBD1 (6 bases). Trimming stripped 3 bases from V and 6 bases from J, with 16 bases between. The CDR3 has 16 amino acids. Germline-derived CDR1 and CDR2 are SGHRS and YFSETQ. The CDR3 sequence is CASSWVGGVGNSPLHF. The CDR3 bases are TGCGCCAGCAGCTGGGTCGGGGGCGTCGGTAATTCACCCCTCCACTTT.

The gene calls are TRBV2 and TRBJ1-4; possible D gene TRBD1, 5 bases. Germline CDR1 is SNHLY and CDR2 is FYNNEI. Trimming removed 11 bases at V and 8 bases at J, with 18 bases between. This CDR3 is 13 amino acids long. The CDR3 nucleotides read TGTGCCGCAGGGCGGGGGTTTAAGGAAAAACTGTTTTTT. Its translation is CAAGRGFKEKLFF.

This chain joins TRBV30 and TRBJ2-7; D remains unclear. Trimming took 3 bases from V and 7 from J, leaving 13 bases between them. Germline CDR1 reads GTSNPN; CDR2 reads SVGIG (reference sequence). The CDR3 spans 12 residues. The CDR3 sequence: CAWSQAEGEQYF. CDR3 DNA sequence: TGTGCCTGGAGCCAAGCAGAAGGGGAGCAGTACTTC.

This clone has only a few counts. At the DNA level, this CDR3 is encoded by other sequences in the same sample as well. The chain uses TRBV5-1 and TRBJ2-7, with 7 bases matching TRBD1. The V segment lost 0 bases and the J segment 2 bases; nucleotides outside the gene matches: 2. The CDR3 runs to 14 residues. Per germline, CDR1 SGHRS and CDR2 YFSETQ. The CDR3 reads CASSLGRGPYEQYF. DNA of the CDR3: TGCGCCAGCAGCTTGGGAAGGGGGCCCTACGAGCAGTACTTC.

J is TRBJ2-6 and V is TRBV29-1, with a tentative D call TRBD1 (6 bases). This CDR3 has 18 residues. Germline loops: CDR1 SQVTM, CDR2 ANQGSEA. Deletions cut 7 bases from V and 0 bases from J, with 22 bases between. CDR3 loop: CSAAVGRGPSSGANVLTF. The CDR3 bases are TGCAGCGCGGCGGTGGGCAGGGGCCCTAGCTCTGGGGCCAACGTCCTGACTTTC.

This clone was seen only once. The chain has TRBV30 and TRBJ2-7; D not certain. In germline, CDR1 is GTSNPN, CDR2 SVGIG (reference sequence). The V and J ends lost 4 bases and 2 bases respectively, with 15 bases between them. This CDR3 spans 14 amino acids. DNA of the CDR3: TGTGCCTGGATTGGCTCACCACCCACCTACGAGCAGTACTTC. This encodes CAWIGSPPTYEQYF.

The chain employs TRBV10-3 and TRBJ2-7; no firm D call. The V gene's germline CDR1 is ENHRY and CDR2 SYGVKD. The CDR3 covers 13 residues. The V end was cut by 7 bases, the J end by 2 bases, with 12 bases between. The CDR3 bases are TGTGCCATCAAAGGGCCAGGAACCTACGAGCAGTACTTC. It encodes CAIKGPGTYEQYF.

This clone was observed a single time. This chain links TRBV10-3 with TRBJ1-3, with unresolved D. Germline CDR1 is ENHRY and CDR2 is SYGVKD. The CDR3 covers 13 residues. V was cut by 11 bases and J by 0 bases, with 11 bases left in between. Here the CDR3 DNA reads TGTGCCTCCACGGTGAACTCTGGAAACACCATATATTTT. It codes for CASTVNSGNTIYF.